Each of the 2 T cell receptor beta chains below was sequenced from the same sample in a study of a mutant IDH1 vaccine in newly diagnosed glioma. Generated by immunoSEQ multiplex PCR, the TCRdb table keeps only in-frame clones and is missing some. Of tens of thousands of clones in the sample, 70% to 90% were seen once. Time point here: week 23, last vaccination. Doses comprised 300 ug of mutant IDH1 20-mer peptide each, plus topical imiquimod. Their target antigens are unknown. The sequences come from PBMCs, collected from a glioma patient whose treatment included an IDH1 peptide vaccine. The receptors here all came from a man between 25 and 39 years old with glioma. Some clones in this sample may be carry-over from other donors' samples.

This clone was seen only a few times. The V call is TRBV6-1, the J call TRBJ1-2, with D uncertain. V lost 1 base, J lost 5 bases, and 14 bases lay in between. CDR1 MNHNS and CDR2 SASEGT come from the germline V gene. There are 15 residues in the CDR3. The CDR3 reads CASSEVANYQYGYTF. The DNA for the CDR3 is TGTGCCAGCAGTGAAGTAGCGAACTACCAATATGGCTACACCTTC.

The chain is built from TRBV6-5 and TRBJ1-6, with 7 bases identical to TRBD1. Losses at the gene ends were 6 bases for V and 0 bases for J; bases not matched to a gene: 2. CDR1 is MNHEY, CDR2 SVGAGI, per germline. CDR3 size: 15 residues. The CDR3 coding sequence is TGTGCCAGCAGCGACAGGGTCTCCTATAATTCACCCCTCCACTTT. Protein product: CASSDRVSYNSPLHF.